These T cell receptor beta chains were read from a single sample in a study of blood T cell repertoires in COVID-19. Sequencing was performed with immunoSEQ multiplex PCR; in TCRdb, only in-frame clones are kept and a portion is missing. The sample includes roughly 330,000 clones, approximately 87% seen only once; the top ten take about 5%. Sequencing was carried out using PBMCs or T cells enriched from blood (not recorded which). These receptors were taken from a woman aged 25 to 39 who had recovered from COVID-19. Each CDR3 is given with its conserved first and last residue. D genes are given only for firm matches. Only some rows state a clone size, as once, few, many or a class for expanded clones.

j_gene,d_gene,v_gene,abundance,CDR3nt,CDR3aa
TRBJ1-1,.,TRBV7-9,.,TGTGCCAGCAGTCTGGGGGGTGGCACTGAAGCTTTCTTT,CASSLGGGTEAFF
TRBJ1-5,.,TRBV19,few,TGTACCTCATCACTATGGGGAGTAGGCGCAGCCGACAATAGCAATCAGCCCCAGCATTTT,CTSSLWGVGAADNSNQPQHF
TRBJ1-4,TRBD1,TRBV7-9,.,TGTGCCAGCAGCTTCAGGGGGCAAGGCGAAAAACTGTTTTTT,CASSFRGQGEKLFF
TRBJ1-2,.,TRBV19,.,TGTGCCAGCCAGCCGACAGACTATGGCTACACCTTC,CASQPTDYGYTF
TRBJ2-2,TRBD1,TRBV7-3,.,TGTGCCAGCAGCCCTGGGGCGACCAGGGGGAGCACCGGGGAGCTGTTTTTT,CASSPGATRGSTGELFF
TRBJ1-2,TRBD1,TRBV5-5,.,TGTGCCAGCAGCTTGGGGGGGACAGGAAACTATGGCTACACCTTC,CASSLGGTGNYGYTF
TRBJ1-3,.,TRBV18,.,TGTGCCAGCTCACCTGCGAGCTACTCTGGAAACACCATATATTTT,CASSPASYSGNTIYF
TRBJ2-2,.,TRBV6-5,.,TGTGCCAGCAGTTCCCTTGGTTCGAGTAACACCGGGGAGCTGTTTTTT,CASSSLGSSNTGELFF
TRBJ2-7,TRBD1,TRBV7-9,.,TGTGCCAGCAGCTTGTCCACAGGGGGGTACGAGCAGTACTTC,CASSLSTGGYEQYF
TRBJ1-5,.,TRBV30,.,TGTGCCTGGAGTGTACTGGGGGGTCAGCCCCAGCATTTT,CAWSVLGGQPQHF
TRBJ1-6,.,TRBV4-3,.,TGCGCCAGCAGCCAAGAAGGGAGGTATAATTCACCCCTCCACTTT,CASSQEGRYNSPLHF
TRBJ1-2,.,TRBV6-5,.,TGTGCCAGCAGGGGACTGGGGGAAGCAGGCTATGGCTACACCTTC,CASRGLGEAGYGYTF
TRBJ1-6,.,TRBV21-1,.,TGTGCCAGCAGCAAAGATAATTGTTACCTTTTGACAGGGGAACCACCCCTCCACTTT,CASSKDNCYLLTGEPPLHF
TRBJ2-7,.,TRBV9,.,TGTGCCAGCAGCAGCACAGGGAAATCCTACGAGCAGTACTTC,CASSSTGKSYEQYF
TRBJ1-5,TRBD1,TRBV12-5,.,TGTGCTAGTGGTTTGTATGGACAGGCACTTTATAGCAATCAGCCCCAGCATTTT,CASGLYGQALYSNQPQHF
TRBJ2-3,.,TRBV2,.,TGTGCCAGCAGGGTTAATAGCGACACAGATACGCAGTATTTT,CASRVNSDTDTQYF
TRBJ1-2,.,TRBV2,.,TGTGCCAGCAGGGCCGGTGGGGGCCTTGACTATGGCTACACCTTC,CASRAGGGLDYGYTF
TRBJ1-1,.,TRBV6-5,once,TGTGCCAGCAGGAGGACAGCTAACACTGAAGCTTTCTTT,CASRRTANTEAFF
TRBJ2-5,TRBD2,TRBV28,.,TGTGCCAGCAGCCCCTTCGGGGGGGCCCAAGAGACCCAGTACTTC,CASSPFGGAQETQYF
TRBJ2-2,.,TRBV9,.,TGTGCCAGCAGGGCCGCCGGGGGAACCGGGGAGCTGTTTTTT,CASRAAGGTGELFF
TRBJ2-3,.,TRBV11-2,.,TGTGCCAGCAGCTTAGGGCCGGAGGCAGATACGCAGTATTTT,CASSLGPEADTQYF
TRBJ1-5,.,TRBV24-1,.,TGTGCCACCAGTGAGACAGACTCTGATCAGCCCCAGCATTTT,CATSETDSDQPQHF
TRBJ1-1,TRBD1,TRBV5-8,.,TGTGCCAGCAGGCACTGGGACAGGGGAGTTCTTACTGAAGCTTTCTTT,CASRHWDRGVLTEAFF
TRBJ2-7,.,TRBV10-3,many,TGTGCCATCAGTGGGGCAGGCTCCTACGAGCAGTACTTC,CAISGAGSYEQYF
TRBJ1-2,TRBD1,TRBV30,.,TGTGCCTGGAGCCGGGACAGGCTTAACTATGGCTACACCTTC,CAWSRDRLNYGYTF
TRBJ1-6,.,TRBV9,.,TGTGCCAGCAGCGTATCCCCTGAGTCACCCCTCCACTTT,CASSVSPESPLHF
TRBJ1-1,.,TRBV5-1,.,TGCGCCAGCAGCTTGTTGGGCGGGGGCCTGAACACTGAAGCTTTCTTT,CASSLLGGGLNTEAFF
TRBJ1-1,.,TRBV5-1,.,TGCGCCAGCAGCTTGGGCCCCGAACGGGGCACTGAAGCTTTCTTT,CASSLGPERGTEAFF
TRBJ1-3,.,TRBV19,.,TGTGCCAGTAGGCGCGGAACAGGGTACTCTGGAAACACCATATATTTT,CASRRGTGYSGNTIYF
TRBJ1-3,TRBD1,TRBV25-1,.,TGTGCCAGCAGGGACAGGGGTTCTGGAAACACCATATATTTT,CASRDRGSGNTIYF
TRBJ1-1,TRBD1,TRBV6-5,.,TGTGCCAGCAGTTACTCCCGTGACAGGGAGGACACTGAAGCTTTCTTT,CASSYSRDREDTEAFF